These 10 T cell receptor beta chains share one sample of origin, sequenced in a study of cytomegalovirus exposure and HLA in healthy donors. Assay used: immunoSEQ multiplex PCR; TCRdb lists only in-frame clones, some missing. The sample gives under 400,000 clones, about nine tenths of which show up once; roughly 0.82% is in the top ten. The sequencing input was PBMCs. These receptors came from a woman aged 18-30 years in good health and CMV-seronegative.

This clone has a handful of counts. This rearrangement joins TRBV28 to TRBJ1-1; TRBD1 is a possible D gene (5 bases). V was pared by 6 bases and J by 4 bases, with 9 bases between. CDR1 is MDHEN and CDR2 is SYDVKM in the germline V gene. The CDR3 consists of 12 residues. The CDR3, as DNA: TGTGCCAGCAGGCACCAGGGCACTGAAGCTTTCTTT. This codes for CASRHQGTEAFF.

The gene calls are TRBV27 and TRBJ2-7; 12 positions match TRBD1. The germline V gene encodes CDR1 MNHEY and CDR2 SMNVEV (reference sequence). CDR3 size: 16 residues. J was trimmed by 3 bases and V by 6 bases; bases with no gene match: 9. CDR3: CASSPIGTGGIYEQYF. The CDR3 nucleotides are TGTGCCAGCAGCCCTATCGGGACAGGGGGCATCTACGAGCAGTACTTC.

V and J are TRBV27 and TRBJ2-3; perhaps TRBD1 as D (5 bases). V was cut by 6 bases and J by 2 bases, with 15 bases left in between. In germline, CDR1 is MNHEY, CDR2 SMNVEV (reference sequence). This CDR3 is 15 amino acids long. CDR3 coding DNA: TGTGCCAGCAGGCCCAGGGTGTCCCCCACAGATACGCAGTATTTT. Translation: CASRPRVSPTDTQYF.

As DNA, the CDR3 is TGTGCCAGCAAAGGGGGGCTAAGGCTAGCGGGGCACTACGAGCAGTACTTC. Residues: CASKGGLRLAGHYEQYF. The V call is TRBV2, the J call TRBJ2-7; TRBD2 matches 9 bases. V lost 7 bases, J lost 3 bases, and 16 bases stayed unmatched. This CDR3 has 17 amino acids. Germline assignment: CDR1 SNHLY and CDR2 FYNNEI.

Notes on this clone: Other DNA sequences within the sample encode an identical CDR3. This chain joins TRBV5-1 and TRBJ1-5, with D hard to call. CDR1 SGHRS and CDR2 YFSETQ come from the germline V gene. This CDR3 has 13 amino acids. V was shortened by 2 bases and J by 7 bases, with 10 bases between the two germline ends. The CDR3 sequence is CASSLTGNQPQHF. The CDR3 DNA reads TGCGCCAGCAGCTTAACGGGGAACCAGCCCCAGCATTTT.

V and J are TRBV6-1 and TRBJ2-7; D perhaps matches TRBD1 (6 bases). Germline CDR1 is MNHNS and CDR2 is SASEGT. V gave up 6 bases and J gave up 0 bases, with 12 bases separating them. This CDR3 is 14 amino acids long. CDR3 sequence reads: CASRTGVLSYEQYF. The CDR3 bases are TGTGCCAGCAGGACAGGTGTTCTCTCCTACGAGCAGTACTTC.

The chain employs TRBV4-1 and TRBJ2-7; possible D gene TRBD1, 6 bases. This CDR3 has 15 amino acids. V lost 2 bases and J 3 bases, leaving 14 bases between the germline ends. CDR1 MGHRA and CDR2 YSYEKL come from the germline V gene. CDR3 DNA sequence: TGCGCCAGCAGCCAAAATACAGGGAGAGGCTACGAGCAGTACTTC. Its protein product is CASSQNTGRGYEQYF.

CDR3 residues: CASRAPSGTGPYNEQFF. The CDR3 DNA is TGTGCCAGCAGAGCTCCGTCCGGGACAGGGCCCTACAATGAGCAGTTCTTC. The chain joins TRBV25-1 to TRBJ2-1; 9 positions match TRBD1. This CDR3 spans 17 amino acids. The germline V gene encodes CDR1 MGHDK and CDR2 SYGVNS. With 6 bases clipped from V and 2 bases from J, the junction kept 11 bases outside the gene matches.

The rearrangement links TRBV27 to TRBJ2-7; a weak D match, TRBD1 (6 bases). The V gene's germline CDR1 is MNHEY and CDR2 SMNVEV (reference sequence). The CDR3 totals 15 residues. With 0 bases removed from V and 3 bases from J, the gap between germline ends came to 12 bases. The CDR3 nucleotides are TGTGCCAGCAGTTTATCCTACAGGGCGAACTACGAGCAGTACTTC. Its protein is CASSLSYRANYEQYF.

The CDR3 DNA is TGTGCCAGCAGCTTCGGGACAGGGGGTGAGCCCCAGCATTTT. This translates into CASSFGTGGEPQHF. This sequence joins TRBV11-2 and TRBJ1-5; 11 nucleotides match TRBD1. Germline CDR1 and CDR2: SGHAT and FQNNGV. The CDR3 sequence is 14 residues long. The junction had 3 bases not matched to a gene; V was cut back by 3 bases and J by 8 bases.